The rows below give T cell receptor beta chains drawn from one sample of a study of blood T cell repertoires in COVID-19. Clones were sequenced by immunoSEQ multiplex PCR, and TCRdb holds only the in-frame ones, with some missing. Among 55,000 to 75,000 clones listed, about 80% were seen once. Source material: peripheral blood. The receptor set was obtained from a human donor in a cohort sampled during active COVID-19. Each CDR3 is given with its conserved first and last residue. D genes are given only for firm matches. Clone size is stated in some rows and not others, as once, few, many or a class when expanded.

d_call	v_call	clone_size	j_call	cdr3_aa	cdr3_nt
-	TRBV4-2	-	TRBJ1-2	CASSQDWSGYGYTF	TGTGCCAGCAGCCAAGATTGGTCAGGGTATGGCTACACCTTC
-	TRBV7-2	-	TRBJ2-1	CASSPSSRDNEQFF	TGTGCCAGCAGCCCCTCATCTAGAGACAATGAGCAGTTCTTC
TRBD2	TRBV19	-	TRBJ2-1	CASSIVAGYNEQFF	TGTGCCAGTAGTATAGTAGCGGGGTACAATGAGCAGTTCTTC
TRBD1	TRBV7-9	-	TRBJ2-5	CASSGTGSYQETQYF	TGTGCCAGCAGCGGGACAGGGAGTTATCAAGAGACCCAGTACTTC
-	TRBV18	-	TRBJ2-3	CASSYTGSTDTQYF	TGTGCCAGCTCATATACAGGGAGCACAGATACGCAGTATTTT
-	TRBV29-1	-	TRBJ1-4	CSVEEREKLFF	TGCAGCGTGGAGGAGAGGGAAAAACTGTTTTTT
TRBD1	TRBV7-9	few	TRBJ1-6	CASSSEQGVGSPLHF	TGTGCCAGCAGCTCCGAACAGGGGGTGGGGTCACCCCTCCACTTT
-	TRBV6-5	medium-sized	TRBJ2-7	CASSLQGSYEQYF	TGTGCCAGCAGTCTACAGGGTTCGTACGAGCAGTACTTC
-	TRBV5-8	-	TRBJ2-7	CASSLRGAYEQYF	TGTGCCAGCAGCTTGCGGGGGGCGTACGAGCAGTACTTC
TRBD2	TRBV27	-	TRBJ2-5	CASSRLAASGETQYF	TGTGCCAGCAGTCGCCTAGCGGCCTCGGGAGAGACCCAGTACTTC
-	TRBV6-1	-	TRBJ1-1	CASSEGPIRGTEAFF	TGTGCCAGCAGTGAAGGTCCCATTCGAGGGACTGAAGCTTTCTTT
-	TRBV21-1	-	TRBJ1-4	CASSKGGGQGRPIF	TGTGCCAGCAGCAAAGGGGGGGGACAGGGGAGGCCCATTTTT
TRBD1	TRBV29-1	-	TRBJ1-4	CSVVTGGEKLFF	TGCAGCGTTGTCACAGGGGGAGAAAAACTGTTTTTT
-	TRBV24-1	-	TRBJ1-1	CATSDSSGGDTEAFF	TGTGCCACCAGTGATTCGTCAGGAGGGGACACTGAAGCTTTCTTT
-	TRBV7-9	-	TRBJ1-1	CASSIQANTEAFF	TGTGCCAGCAGCATTCAGGCGAACACTGAAGCTTTCTTT
-	TRBV7-2	-	TRBJ2-6	CASTLARSSGANVLTF	TGTGCCAGCACCCTCGCCCGTAGCTCTGGGGCCAACGTCCTGACTTTC
TRBD1	TRBV7-8	-	TRBJ2-7	CASSQTGTREQYF	TGTGCCAGCAGCCAGACAGGGACGAGGGAGCAGTACTTC
TRBD2	TRBV25-1	-	TRBJ2-1	CASSDPTSGSVNEQFF	TGTGCCAGCAGTGACCCGACTAGCGGGAGTGTCAATGAGCAGTTCTTC
-	TRBV7-8	-	TRBJ2-2	CASSRQGARTGELFF	TGTGCCAGCAGCCGTCAGGGTGCCCGGACCGGGGAGCTGTTTTTT
TRBD1	TRBV4-3	-	TRBJ2-5	CASSQGTGIGETQYF	TGCGCCAGCAGCCAGGGGACAGGGATAGGAGAGACCCAGTACTTC
TRBD1	TRBV3-1/TRBV3-2	-	TRBJ2-1	CASSQVRGTGSYNEQFF	TGTGCCAGCAGCCAAGTTAGGGGGACAGGGTCCTACAATGAGCAGTTCTTC
-	TRBV3-1/TRBV3-2	-	TRBJ2-7	CASSRRSDEQYF	TGTGCCAGCAGCCGAAGGAGTGACGAGCAGTACTTC
-	TRBV7-2	once	TRBJ2-5	CASSTYGAIQETQYF	TGTGCCAGCTCTACTTATGGGGCTATCCAAGAGACCCAGTACTTC
TRBD1	TRBV4-1	-	TRBJ1-1	CASRPVGQGGTEAFF	TGCGCCAGCAGACCCGTCGGACAGGGAGGGACTGAAGCTTTCTTT
TRBD1	TRBV10-3	-	TRBJ2-6	CAISDRDRATRGANVLTF	TGTGCCATCAGTGACCGGGACAGGGCCACCAGGGGGGCCAACGTCCTGACTTTC
TRBD2	TRBV6-5	-	TRBJ2-7	CASRQTSGRFYEQYF	TGTGCCAGCAGACAGACTAGCGGGAGATTCTACGAGCAGTACTTC
-	TRBV18	-	TRBJ2-5	CASSYQNQETQYF	TGTGCCAGCTCATATCAGAACCAAGAGACCCAGTACTTC
-	TRBV4-3	-	TRBJ2-7	CASSQDKGRGYEQYF	TGCGCCAGCAGCCAAGATAAAGGGCGGGGCTACGAGCAGTACTTC
TRBD1	TRBV6-6	-	TRBJ1-6	CASSYSDRGSSPLHF	TGTGCCAGCAGTTACTCGGACAGGGGAAGTTCACCCCTCCACTTT
-	TRBV2	-	TRBJ1-1	CASNDRRTEAFF	TGTGCCAGCAATGACAGGCGCACTGAAGCTTTCTTT
-	TRBV19	-	TRBJ2-7	CASSIWGDHTYEQYF	TGTGCCAGTAGTATATGGGGGGACCATACCTACGAGCAGTACTTC
TRBD2	TRBV4-3	once	TRBJ2-7	CASSLERGSYEQYF	TGCGCCAGCAGCCTGGAGCGGGGGTCCTACGAGCAGTACTTC
-	TRBV5-1	-	TRBJ1-5	CASSLDISPADSNQPQHF	TGCGCCAGCAGCCTGGATATAAGCCCGGCGGATAGCAATCAGCCCCAGCATTTT
-	TRBV7-2	-	TRBJ1-1	CASSPGGWNTEAFF	TGTGCCAGCAGCCCGGGGGGGTGGAACACTGAAGCTTTCTTT